These T cell receptor beta chains were read from a single sample in a study of shared clonotypes between healthy human individuals. The assay was immunoSEQ multiplex PCR, and TCRdb's table has in-frame clones only and misses some. The sample has approximately 940,000 clones, approximately 76% seen once. The sample comprised memory CD4+ T cells sorted from blood. The receptors here all came from a man in his late teens or twenties in good health. Both conserved end residues are part of each CDR3. The order of the fields is J gene, V gene, D gene, CDR3 length, clone size, CDR3 DNA, CDR3 protein. The D gene is left open where the match is weak. Part of the rows lack a size; the others show once, few, many or a class for expanded clones.

TRBJ2-1 | TRBV5-6 | . | 13 | . | TGTGCCAGCAGCCCCTCTAGCTCCCATGAGCAGTTCTTC | CASSPSSSHEQFF
TRBJ2-5 | TRBV5-4 | . | 14 | . | TGTGCCAGCAGCTTGATAGGGACCATGGAGACCCAGTACTTC | CASSLIGTMETQYF
TRBJ2-3 | TRBV10-3 | TRBD1 | 15 | . | TGTGCCATCAGCGAGGGACAGGGCTCCACAGATACGCAGTATTTT | CAISEGQGSTDTQYF
TRBJ2-2 | TRBV6-1 | . | 15 | . | TGTGCCAGCAGTGAGTTGCAGACGAACACCGGGGAGCTGTTTTTT | CASSELQTNTGELFF
TRBJ1-2 | TRBV5-1 | TRBD1 | 16 | . | TGCGCCAGCAGCTTGAATCCCAGGACAGGGGACCTGAGCTACACCTTC | CASSLNPRTGDLSYTF
TRBJ1-1 | TRBV5-8 | . | 12 | . | TGTGCCAGCAGCTTTTTTTTTGCTGAAGCTTTCTTT | CASSFFFAEAFF
TRBJ1-2 | TRBV7-8 | . | 16 | few | TGTGCCAGCAGCTTGGACTCCCCAAAACAGAACTATGGCTACACCTTC | CASSLDSPKQNYGYTF
TRBJ2-3 | TRBV9 | TRBD2 | 16 | . | TGTGCCAGCAGCGTAGGCCGGCGGGGGATCACAGATACGCAGTATTTT | CASSVGRRGITDTQYF
TRBJ1-4 | TRBV5-4 | . | 16 | . | TGTGCCAGCAGCTTGGATGGGTCGACAACTAATGAAAAACTGTTTTTT | CASSLDGSTTNEKLFF
TRBJ2-1 | TRBV11-3 | TRBD2 | 14 | . | TGTGCCAGCAGCTCCGATGGACTAGCCAATGAGCAGTTCTTC | CASSSDGLANEQFF
TRBJ2-2 | TRBV4-1 | TRBD2 | 16 | . | TGCGCCAGCAGCCGGACTAGCGGGGGCAACACCGGGGAGCTGTTTTTT | CASSRTSGGNTGELFF
TRBJ1-5 | TRBV7-9 | . | 13 | once | TGTGCCAGCAGCCTCGGGGGGGATCAGCCCCAGCATTTT | CASSLGGDQPQHF
TRBJ2-3 | TRBV6-1 | . | 14 | once | TGTGCCAGCAGTAACAGGGCCGGGGCAGATACGCAGTATTTT | CASSNRAGADTQYF
TRBJ1-1 | TRBV5-6 | TRBD1 | 16 | . | TGTGCCAGCAGCTTGGGGCAGGGGGCTATGAACACTGAAGCTTTCTTT | CASSLGQGAMNTEAFF
TRBJ1-1 | TRBV6-1 | TRBD1 | 16 | . | TGTGCCAGCAGTGCGGGGACAGGGGAGTTTGTCGCTGAAGCTTTCTTT | CASSAGTGEFVAEAFF
TRBJ1-2 | TRBV19 | . | 13 | . | TGTGCCAGTAGTAATGTAGGGGCGACTGGCTACACCTTC | CASSNVGATGYTF
TRBJ2-4 | TRBV5-4 | . | 14 | . | TGTGCCAGCAGTTTAAGGGGGGGGTCGGACATTCAGTACTTC | CASSLRGGSDIQYF
TRBJ1-4 | TRBV25-1 | TRBD1 | 17 | . | TGTGCCAGCAGTGAATATGTAAGGGACAGGACTAATGAAAAACTGTTTTTT | CASSEYVRDRTNEKLFF
TRBJ1-5 | TRBV28 | . | 14 | once | TGTGCCAGCAGTTTATGGGGAGGTGAACAGCCCCAGCATTTT | CASSLWGGEQPQHF
TRBJ1-5 | TRBV28 | TRBD1 | 11 | . | TGTGCCAGCAGCAGGGGGCAGCCCCAGCATTTT | CASSRGQPQHF